Following are 20 T cell receptor beta chains from one sample sequenced in a study of human T cells and chemical hapten exposure. TCRdb ran MiXCR on the RACE reads and lists one entry per CDR3 protein. The sample yields 80,000 to 100,000 distinct CDR3 sequences, 11% seen once. Sample time point: patch test 3, about 24 weeks after DPC sensitization. Stated treatment: therapeutic diphenylcyclopropenone sensitization with weekly scalp DPC. The sample was whole blood, taken in connection with sensitization to the hapten diphenylcyclopropenone (DPC). The receptors stem from a woman in her forties or fifties with alopecia areata. Some clones in this sample may be carry-over from other donors' samples.

This clonotype was seen ten or more times. The chain combines TRBV19 with TRBJ2-7; D might be TRBD1 (7 bases). This CDR3 region has 14 residues. Per germline, CDR1 LNHDA and CDR2 SQIVND (reference sequence). Trimming left V 6 bases short and J 1 base short, with 13 bases between. The CDR3 loop reads CASSQTGTSYEQYF. The CDR3 DNA sequence: TGTGCCAGTAGCCAGACAGGGACTTCCTACGAGCAGTACTTC.

This clonotype is a singleton in its sample. The chain has TRBV5-1 and TRBJ2-5; D might be TRBD1 (5 bases). V was shortened by 5 bases and J by 5 bases, with 7 bases between the two germline ends. Germline CDR1 is SGHRS and CDR2 is YFSETQ. The CDR3 totals 11 residues. Here the CDR3 DNA reads TGCGCCAGCAGGGCAGGGGAGACCCAGTACTTC. This encodes CASRAGETQYF.

Only a few counts were recorded for this clonotype. V and J are TRBV6-6 and TRBJ2-3, with D tentatively TRBD2 (5 bases). Germline values: CDR1 MNHNY, CDR2 SVGAGI (reference sequence). The CDR3 is 16 amino acids. Trimming took off 0 bases at V and 0 bases at J, with 10 bases between the two ends. The CDR3 DNA follows: TGTGCCAGCAGTTACTCGATATGGACTAGCACAGATACGCAGTATTTT. Amino acid sequence: CASSYSIWTSTDTQYF.

This clonotype was found a few times. V is TRBV7-9 and J is TRBJ2-7; D gene unclear. Germline-derived CDR1 and CDR2 are SEHNR and FQNEAQ (reference sequence). Trimming removed 3 bases at V and 2 bases at J, with 17 bases between. This CDR3 comprises 16 residues. Written as DNA, the CDR3 is TGTGCCAGCAGCTTTGATAGTACCGCTGCACCCTACGAGCAGTACTTC. Its translation: CASSFDSTAAPYEQYF.

The sample holds a few counts of this clonotype. The rearrangement joins TRBV29-1 to TRBJ2-6; TRBD1 matches 7 bases. Trimming took 7 bases from V and 0 from J; bases not matched to a gene: 6. The CDR3 consists of 15 residues. Germline loops: CDR1 SQVTM, CDR2 ANQGSEA. The CDR3 sequence is CSAGQAISGANVLTF. The CDR3 region has the DNA TGCAGCGCCGGACAGGCTATCTCTGGGGCCAACGTCCTGACTTTC.

There are many counts of this clonotype. The gene calls are TRBV4-2 and TRBJ2-3; TRBD2 agrees at 12 bases. CDR1 is LGHNA, CDR2 YNFKEQ, per germline. CDR3 length: 17 amino acids. J lost 8 bases, V lost 0 bases, and 9 bases had no gene match. The CDR3 spells CASSQEPLAGGYSTQYF. CDR3 DNA sequence: TGTGCCAGCAGCCAAGAGCCCCTAGCGGGAGGGTACAGTACGCAGTATTTT.

This clonotype was seen ten or more times. The rearrangement links TRBV29-1 to TRBJ1-1, with D hard to call. The CDR3 is 12 amino acids. Looked up from germline, CDR1 is SQVTM and CDR2 is ANQGSEA. Trimming left V 6 bases short and J 0 bases short, with 8 bases between. This chain's CDR3 is CSVRFMNTEAFF. CDR3 coding DNA: TGCAGCGTGAGATTTATGAACACTGAAGCTTTCTTT. Complete variable domain (other parts from reference TRBV29-1 and TRBJ1-1): SAVISQKPSRDICQRGTSLTIQCQVDSQVTMMFWYRQQPGQSLTLIATANQGSEATYESGFVIDKFPISRPNLTFSTLTVSNMSPEDSSIYLCSVRFMNTEAFFGQGTRLTVV.

This clonotype was picked up many times. J is TRBJ1-5 and V is TRBV18; 7 nucleotides align to TRBD1. V dropped 5 bases and J dropped 4; count of bases not matched to a gene: 11. Per germline, CDR1 KGHSH and CDR2 LQKENI. The CDR3 consists of 16 residues. The DNA for the CDR3 is TGTGCCAGCTCATTCGGACAGGCCCGTGGGAATCAGCCCCAGCATTTT. The encoded protein is CASSFGQARGNQPQHF.

This clonotype was detected many times. The CDR3 loop reads CASSQTTPDRHEYGEQYF. The CDR3 DNA reads as TGCGCCAGCAGCCAGACTACCCCGGACAGGCACGAATATGGTGAGCAGTACTTC. V gene TRBV4-1 combines with J gene TRBJ2-7; TRBD1 matches at 7 bases. Germline-derived CDR1 and CDR2 are MGHRA and YSYEKL. The CDR3 runs to 18 residues. V lost 3 bases, J lost 7 bases, and 21 bases stayed unmatched.

The gene calls are TRBV29-1 and TRBJ1-1; D remains ambiguous. Trimming stripped 6 bases from V and 8 bases from J, with 16 bases between. The CDR3 length is 12 residues. Germline-derived CDR1 and CDR2 are SQVTM and ANQGSEA. DNA of the CDR3: TGCAGCGTCCTGAAAGGGTCTCAAGAAGCTTTCTTT. Protein: CSVLKGSQEAFF.

A remark on this clonotype: With a much larger clone just one base away, this may be a read error. The V and J genes are TRBV7-9 and TRBJ1-2; no definite D call. Trimming left V 2 bases short and J 6 bases short, with 10 bases between. Per germline, CDR1 SEHNR and CDR2 FQNEAQ (reference sequence). The CDR3 spans 13 residues. The CDR3 DNA sequence: TGTGCCAGCAGCTTACTCCTGAGTGATGGCTACACCTTC. This sequence encodes CASSLLLSDGYTF.

In its sample, this clonotype was seen many times. The chain carries TRBV11-3 and TRBJ2-5, with 10 bases identical to TRBD2. The V gene's germline CDR1 is SGHNT and CDR2 YENEEA. J was trimmed by 5 bases and V by 7 bases; bases with no gene match: 10. The CDR3 contains 15 residues. The DNA for the CDR3 is TGTGCCAGCACCGGGGGAGGGACTAGCGTGGAGACCCAGTACTTC. Amino acid sequence: CASTGGGTSVETQYF.

In regard to this clonotype: This could be a read error, since a much larger clone is one nucleotide away. V gene TRBV5-1 combines with J gene TRBJ1-1; 7 positions agree with TRBD1. Germline V gene lookup returns CDR1 SGHRS and CDR2 YFSETQ. The CDR3 consists of 14 residues. The CDR3 bases are TGCGCCAACAGCTCTGGGACAGCGAACACTGAAGCTTTCTTT. It is translated as CANSSGTANTEAFF.

The table lists this clonotype with a few counts. The chain uses TRBV20-1 and TRBJ2-3, with D possibly matching TRBD2 (5 bases). The CDR3 consists of 16 residues. V was cut by 2 bases and J by 3 bases, with 18 bases left in between. The germline CDR1 and CDR2 sequences are DFQATT and SNEGSKA (reference sequence). CDR3 in amino acids: CSARNPGSGRTDTQYF. The CDR3 bases are TGCAGTGCTAGAAACCCGGGAAGCGGTAGGACAGATACGCAGTATTTT.

J is TRBJ2-7 and V is TRBV7-2; weak D call: TRBD2 (5 bases). The CDR3 has 13 residues. Between the trimmed V and J ends, which lost 3 bases and 3 bases, there was a span of 9 bases. The germline CDR1 and CDR2 sequences are SGHTA and FQGNSA. CDR3 region: CASSFGEIYEQYF. The CDR3 DNA sequence: TGTGCCAGCAGCTTTGGGGAGATCTACGAGCAGTACTTC.

The chain is built from TRBV19 and TRBJ1-5; D is unclear. Germline V gives CDR1 LNHDA, CDR2 SQIVND (reference sequence). Deletions cut 4 bases from V and 7 bases from J, with 11 bases between. The CDR3 extends over 13 amino acids. The CDR3 region has the DNA TGTGCCAGTAGTACGGGGAGGGAACAGCCCCAGCATTTT. As protein: CASSTGREQPQHF.

This clonotype occurred a few times. The chain couples TRBV19 to TRBJ2-1; 8 positions agree with TRBD1. This CDR3 has 14 amino acids. CDR1 and CDR2 (germline): LNHDA, SQIVND (reference sequence). The V and J ends lost 3 bases and 8 bases, in that order; junction bases with no gene match: 6. The chain's CDR3 is CASSMNRGIDEQFF. CDR3 DNA sequence: TGTGCCAGTAGTATGAACAGGGGGATCGATGAGCAGTTCTTC.

The V gene is TRBV2, the J gene TRBJ2-7, with D possibly TRBD1 on 6 matching bases. There are 16 residues in the CDR3. CDR1 and CDR2 from the germline V gene are SNHLY and FYNNEI. The V gene lost 3 bases and the J gene lost 4 bases, with 19 bases spanning the gap. The CDR3 coding sequence is TGTGCCAGCAGTGATATTGGTCTGGGGGCAGGGTACGAGCAGTACTTC. Protein sequence: CASSDIGLGAGYEQYF.

The rearrangement joins TRBV28 to TRBJ2-3; D not certain. The CDR3 consists of 13 residues. Per the germline V gene, CDR1 is MDHEN and CDR2 is SYDVKM. V dropped 3 bases and J dropped 6 bases, with 10 bases sitting between them. CDR3 residues: CASSFRTWDTQYF. CDR3 DNA sequence: TGTGCCAGCAGTTTCAGGACCTGGGATACGCAGTATTTT. Variable domain in full (rest from reference TRBV28 and TRBJ2-3): DVKVTQSSRYLVKRTGEKVFLECVQDMDHENMFWYRQDPGLGLRLIYFSYDVKMKEKGDIPEGYSVSREKKERFSLILESASTNQTSMYLCASSFRTWDTQYFGPGTRLTVL.

The chain carries TRBV7-8 and TRBJ1-3; the match to TRBD1 covers 7 bases. The CDR3 extends over 15 amino acids. CDR1 SGHVS and CDR2 FQNEAQ come from the germline V gene. The V segment lost 10 bases and the J segment 0 bases; nucleotides outside the gene matches: 9. In DNA form, the CDR3 reads TGTGCCACCAGTTCGACAGGGAGCTCTGGAAACACCATATATTTT. Residues: CATSSTGSSGNTIYF.